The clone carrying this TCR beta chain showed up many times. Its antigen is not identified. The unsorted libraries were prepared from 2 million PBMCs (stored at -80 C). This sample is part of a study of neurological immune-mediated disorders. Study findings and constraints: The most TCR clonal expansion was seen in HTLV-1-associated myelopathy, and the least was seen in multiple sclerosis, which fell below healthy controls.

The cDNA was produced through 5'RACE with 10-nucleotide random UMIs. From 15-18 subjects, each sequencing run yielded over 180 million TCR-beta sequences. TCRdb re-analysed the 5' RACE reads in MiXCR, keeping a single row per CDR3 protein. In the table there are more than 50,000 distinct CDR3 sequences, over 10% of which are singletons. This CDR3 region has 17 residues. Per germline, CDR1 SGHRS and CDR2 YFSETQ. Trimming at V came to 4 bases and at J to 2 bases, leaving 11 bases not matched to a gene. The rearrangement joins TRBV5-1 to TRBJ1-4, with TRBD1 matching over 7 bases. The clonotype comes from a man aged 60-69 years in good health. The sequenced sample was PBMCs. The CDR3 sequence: CASSPGTVGRTNEKLFF. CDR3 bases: TGCGCCAGCAGCCCTGGGACAGTTGGTAGGACTAATGAAAAACTGTTTTTT.